This T cell receptor (beta chain) was sequenced during a study of CD8 T cells in ankylosing spondylitis. This CDR3 has 15 residues. Trimming cost V 0 bases and J 1 base, with 10 bases left between them. Germline lookup yields CDR1 SGDLS and CDR2 YYNGEE. Ten or more counts support this clonotype. Using its own MiXCR run on the 5' RACE reads, TCRdb lists one record per CDR3 protein. The profile covers 200,000 to 250,000 distinct CDR3 sequences, with over 9.5% appearing a single time and over 20% taken by the ten largest. Source material: blood, either unsorted or a sorted T cell fraction (not recorded which). This chain uses TRBV9 with TRBJ2-5, with D unresolved. The sequence came from a male donor with ankylosing spondylitis or in good health (not recorded which). For the CDR3, the DNA is TGTGCCAGCAGCGTAGGGCTGGGGATCCAAGAGACCCAGTACTTC. It yields the protein CASSVGLGIQETQYF. Drawing the rest from reference TRBV9 and TRBJ2-5, the complete variable domain is DSGVTQTPKHLITATGQRVTLRCSPRSGDLSVYWYQQSLDQGLQFLIQYYNGEERAKGNILERFSAQQFPDLHSELNLSSLELGDSALYFCASSVGLGIQETQYFGPGTRLLVL.